These 21 T cell receptor beta chains originate from one sample sequenced in a study of response to subunit inactivated influenza vaccine. TCRdb fed the RT-PCR reads into MiXCR, producing one record per CDR3 protein. Of 300,000 to 350,000 distinct CDR3 sequences in the sample, roughly 22% were seen once. Sequenced here: PBMCs from blood, sampled around 22 months after vaccination. The receptors shown here come from a man aged 45-69 years who received an inactivated influenza vaccine.

There are many counts of this clonotype. The V and J genes are TRBV3-1 and TRBJ1-2; tentative D call: TRBD1 (5 bases). The CDR3 is 15 residues long. Trimming removed 3 bases at V and 4 bases at J, with 15 bases between. CDR1 and CDR2 from the germline V gene are LGHDT and YNNKEL (reference sequence). The CDR3 sequence: CASSHSVIRAYGYTF. The CDR3 DNA follows: TGTGCCAGCAGCCATTCCGTGATCAGGGCCTATGGCTACACCTTC.

CDR3 amino acids: CSGGQPNQPQHF. The CDR3 bases are TGCAGTGGAGGGCAGCCTAATCAGCCCCAGCATTTT. The chain is built from TRBV20-1 and TRBJ1-5, with D hard to call. Trimming left V 7 bases short and J 4 bases short, with 11 bases between. This CDR3 has 12 residues. The germline V gene has CDR1 DFQATT and CDR2 SNEGSKA (reference sequence).

In this sample, this clonotype turned up a few times. This sequence joins TRBV6-2 or TRBV6-3 and TRBJ2-1; D possibly uses TRBD1 or TRBD2 (5 bases each). Germline V lookup: CDR1 MNHEY, CDR2 SVGEGT. The CDR3 covers 11 residues. V lost 2 bases and J lost 15, with 11 bases in between. This chain's CDR3 is CASSYGTGTFF. CDR3 DNA sequence: TGTGCCAGCAGTTACGGGACGGGGACGTTCTTC.

The table lists this clonotype with a few counts. CDR3 region: CASTRGFSNYGYTF. CDR3 nucleotides: TGTGCCAGCACTCGGGGCTTCTCTAACTATGGCTACACCTTC. This chain joins TRBV3-1 and TRBJ1-2, with a possible D match to TRBD1 (5 bases). The length of the CDR3 is 14 residues. The V gene lost 7 bases and the J gene lost 0 bases, with 12 bases spanning the gap. The germline CDR1 and CDR2 sequences are LGHDT and YNNKEL (reference sequence).

This chain joins TRBV7-2 and TRBJ2-7, with 10 bases identical to TRBD1. Trimming removed 3 bases from V and 7 bases from J; junction bases left unmatched: 12. The germline V gene encodes CDR1 SGHTA and CDR2 FQGNSA. The CDR3 spans 16 residues. For the CDR3, the DNA is TGTGCCAGCAGCTTCTCCGGGACAGGGGCCGCGTTTGAGCAGTACTTC. Translated, it gives CASSFSGTGAAFEQYF.

CDR3 coding DNA: TGTGCCAGCACCCCATGGTTGGGACAGAAGAACACTGAAGCTTTCTTT. Translating it yields CASTPWLGQKNTEAFF. The chain has TRBV12-3 or TRBV12-4 and TRBJ1-1, with 7 bases matching TRBD1. After removal of 7 bases from V and 1 base from J, the junction contained 12 bases not matched to a gene. The CDR3 is 16 amino acids.

This clonotype was counted only a few times. V and J are TRBV4-1 and TRBJ2-7; TRBD1 aligns across 7 bases. The CDR3 has 13 residues. CDR1 is MGHRA and CDR2 is YSYEKL in the germline V gene. The ends lost 4 bases at V and 3 bases at J; junction bases unmatched: 3. The DNA for the CDR3 is TGCGCCAGCAGCCCCTGGGACAGCTACGAGCAGTACTTC. It specifies CASSPWDSYEQYF.

This clonotype was observed a handful of times. This chain joins TRBV20-1 and TRBJ1-5; weak D call: TRBD1 (5 bases). This CDR3 is built from 14 residues. Per germline, CDR1 DFQATT and CDR2 SNEGSKA (reference sequence). V lost 3 bases, J lost 6 bases, and 15 bases lay in between. The CDR3 nucleotides read TGCAGTGCTAGGCCCGGGACCCCCATTCAGCCCCAGCATTTT. Translating it yields CSARPGTPIQPQHF.

This clonotype was picked up a small number of times. The rearrangement joins TRBV12-3 or TRBV12-4 to TRBJ1-2; TRBD1 matches at 12 bases. This CDR3 spans 13 amino acids. The V and J ends lost 3 bases and 11 bases, in that order; junction bases with no gene match: 4. Here the CDR3 DNA reads TGTGCCAGCAGTTTTACGGGACAGGGGGCTTACACCTTC. This sequence encodes CASSFTGQGAYTF.

This chain joins TRBV9 and TRBJ2-3; 9 nucleotides line up with TRBD2. CDR3 length: 17 amino acids. Germline V gene sequence: CDR1 SGDLS, CDR2 YYNGEE. The V segment lost 7 bases and the J segment 0 bases; nucleotides outside the gene matches: 12. Written as DNA, the CDR3 is TGTGCCAGCCGGGGGGCTAGCGGGGAATCTAGCACAGATACGCAGTATTTT. The encoded protein is CASRGASGESSTDTQYF.

CDR3 coding DNA: TGTGCCAGCAGTTTCAGCGGGCGCAATGAGCAGTTCTTC. Residues: CASSFSGRNEQFF. V is TRBV12-3 or TRBV12-4 and J is TRBJ2-1; D may be TRBD2 (6 bases). V was pared by 3 bases and J by 6 bases, with 9 bases between. The CDR3 runs 13 residues.

The rearrangement links TRBV6-2 or TRBV6-3 to TRBJ2-1, with 7 nucleotides matching TRBD2. The CDR3 length is 16 residues. CDR1 is MNHEY, CDR2 SVGEGT, per germline. With 2 bases clipped from V and 3 bases from J, the junction kept 7 bases outside the gene matches. The CDR3 coding sequence is TGTGCCAGCAGTTACCCGAGCGGGGACCGCTACAATGAGCAGTTCTTC. Translated: CASSYPSGDRYNEQFF.

J is TRBJ1-1 and V is TRBV20-1; D is uncertain. The CDR3 contains 14 residues. The germline V gene encodes CDR1 DFQATT and CDR2 SNEGSKA (reference sequence). V dropped 5 bases and J dropped 0 bases, with 13 bases sitting between them. The CDR3 DNA follows: TGCAGTGCTCGTAGGTCGGGGTTGAACACTGAAGCTTTCTTT. It codes for CSARRSGLNTEAFF.

The chain joins TRBV15 to TRBJ2-3; 8 positions agree with TRBD1. J lost 6 bases, V lost 4 bases, and 6 bases had no gene match. Germline values: CDR1 LNHNV, CDR2 YYDKDF (reference sequence). CDR3 length: 14 amino acids. As DNA, the CDR3 is TGTGCCACCAGCATCCAGGGGGCAGGGGATACGCAGTATTTT. Protein: CATSIQGAGDTQYF.

This clonotype came up a few times. The rearrangement links TRBV6-2 or TRBV6-3 to TRBJ2-1; 8 bases are shared with TRBD1. Looked up from germline, CDR1 is MNHEY and CDR2 is SVGEGT. This CDR3 contains 14 residues. The V segment lost 4 bases and the J segment 5 bases; nucleotides outside the gene matches: 4. CDR3 in amino acids: CASSFRGQHNEQFF. The CDR3 DNA is TGTGCCAGCAGTTTCAGGGGGCAACACAATGAGCAGTTCTTC.

This clonotype has just a few counts. The rearrangement links TRBV3-1 to TRBJ2-2, with D perhaps matching TRBD1 (5 bases). Germline-derived CDR1 and CDR2 are LGHDT and YNNKEL (reference sequence). The CDR3 sequence is 14 residues long. The V end was cut by 3 bases, the J end by 2 bases, with 7 bases between. Written as DNA, the CDR3 is TGTGCCAGCAGCCAGGACAAAAACACCGGGGAGCTGTTTTTT. Protein sequence: CASSQDKNTGELFF.

A few counts support this clonotype. The rearrangement links TRBV5-4 to TRBJ1-1; D is possibly TRBD1 (5 bases). Germline CDR1 reads SGHNT; CDR2 reads YYREEE (reference sequence). Trimming took off 0 bases at V and 1 base at J, with 10 bases between the two ends. This CDR3 spans 15 amino acids. Here the CDR3 reads CASSLGGAGNTEAFF. DNA for the CDR3: TGTGCCAGCAGCTTGGGAGGGGCAGGGAACACTGAAGCTTTCTTT.

The rearrangement links TRBV29-1 to TRBJ2-5; weak D call: TRBD1 (5 bases). The CDR3 is 12 residues long. Trimming left V 4 bases short and J 5 bases short, with 11 bases between. CDR1 SQVTM and CDR2 ANQGSEA come from the germline V gene. The CDR3 loop reads CSVGQGGETQYF. CDR3 nucleotide sequence: TGCAGCGTTGGGCAGGGTGGGGAGACCCAGTACTTC.

This clonotype was found a few times. This chain connects TRBV5-1 to TRBJ1-5, with 9 bases that match TRBD1. This CDR3 comprises 16 residues. The V gene's germline CDR1 is SGHRS and CDR2 YFSETQ. With 1 base clipped from V and 2 bases from J, the junction kept 4 bases outside the gene matches. Here the CDR3 reads CASSLTGGKGNQPQHF. The CDR3 DNA reads TGCGCCAGCAGCTTGACAGGGGGCAAGGGCAATCAGCCCCAGCATTTT. The entire variable domain, with the rest obtained from reference TRBV5-1 and TRBJ1-5, is as follows: KAGVTQTPRYLIKTRGQQVTLSCSPISGHRSVSWYQQTPGQGLQFLFEYFSETQRNKGNFPGRFSGRQFSNSRSEMNVSTLELGDSALYLCASSLTGGKGNQPQHFGDGTRLSIL.

This clonotype was seen many times. The chain links TRBV5-1 to TRBJ2-7; 9 bases line up with TRBD1. Germline CDR1 SGHRS, CDR2 YFSETQ. Trimming took 7 bases from V and 3 from J; bases not matched to a gene: 8. The length of the CDR3 is 14 residues. Here the CDR3 DNA reads TGCGCCAGCCAGTCTGGGGGACAGGGCTACGAGCAGTACTTC. Translating it yields CASQSGGQGYEQYF.

This clonotype was detected only a few times. V is TRBV12-3 or TRBV12-4 and J is TRBJ1-5; 9 positions agree with TRBD1. V shed 3 bases and J 4 bases; nucleotides not matched to a gene: 7. The CDR3 spans 16 residues. CDR3 nucleotides: TGTGCCAGCAGTTTTGGGACAGGGATGTATAATCAGCCCCAGCATTTT. Amino acids: CASSFGTGMYNQPQHF.